Listed here are 14 T cell receptor beta chains from one sample, sequenced in a study of somatic mutations in cytotoxic T cells in rheumatoid arthritis. Clones were sequenced by immunoSEQ multiplex PCR, and TCRdb holds only the in-frame ones, with some missing. The top ten hold roughly a tenth of the sample, which has tens of thousands of clones, 85% to 90% seen once. The sample consisted of CD8+ T cells sorted from blood. These receptors were taken from an adult with rheumatoid arthritis.

This clone occurred once. The chain is built from TRBV2 and TRBJ1-1, with 7 bases identical to TRBD1. J lost 10 bases, V lost 0 bases, and 8 bases had no gene match. This CDR3 comprises 14 residues. The germline gives CDR1 SNHLY, CDR2 FYNNEI. The CDR3 sequence: CASSEARGTVGAFF. DNA for the CDR3: TGTGCCAGCAGTGAAGCGAGGGGGACAGTAGGAGCTTTCTTT.

The chain uses TRBV4-2 and TRBJ2-3; possibly TRBD1 for D (6 bases). Germline V CDR1 and CDR2: LGHNA, YNFKEQ. The length of the CDR3 is 14 residues. V was trimmed by 3 bases and J by 4 bases, leaving 11 bases between them. The CDR3, as DNA: TGTGCCAGCAGCCAGGCAGGGGCGGCAGATACGCAGTATTTT. This gives the protein CASSQAGAADTQYF.

V is TRBV11-3 and J is TRBJ2-1; the match to TRBD2 covers 9 bases. Germline V gene lookup returns CDR1 SGHNT and CDR2 YENEEA. The ends lost 1 base at V and 6 bases at J; junction bases unmatched: 4. The CDR3 extends over 15 amino acids. The CDR3 sequence is CASSLVAGVGNEQFF. The CDR3 DNA sequence: TGTGCCAGCAGCTTAGTAGCGGGAGTAGGCAATGAGCAGTTCTTC.

This chain joins TRBV4-1 and TRBJ2-5; 8 bases fit TRBD2. Germline V gene lookup returns CDR1 MGHRA and CDR2 YSYEKL. V was pared by 3 bases and J by 5 bases, with 8 bases of the junction left unmatched. The CDR3 spans 15 residues. CDR3 sequence: CASSQGGASGETQYF. In DNA form, the CDR3 reads TGCGCCAGCAGCCAGGGTGGAGCTAGCGGGGAGACCCAGTACTTC.

The sample holds one count of this clone. The chain links TRBV12-5 to TRBJ1-1, with D possibly being TRBD1 (6 bases). With 5 bases removed from V and 2 bases from J, the gap between germline ends came to 15 bases. Germline values: CDR1 LGHNT, CDR2 FRNRAP. This CDR3 spans 15 amino acids. The chain's CDR3 is CASGAVDSFNTEAFF. In DNA, the CDR3 is TGTGCTAGTGGTGCCGTGGACAGCTTTAACACTGAAGCTTTCTTT.

The chain joins TRBV29-1 to TRBJ1-4; TRBD1 might be the D (5 bases). V dropped 7 bases and J dropped 6 bases, with 18 bases sitting between them. This CDR3 spans 14 amino acids. Germline V lookup: CDR1 SQVTM, CDR2 ANQGSEA. CDR3 coding DNA: TGCAGCGCCGCGGGGACCGGGGACGATGAAAAACTGTTTTTT. Residues: CSAAGTGDDEKLFF.

The chain employs TRBV7-3 and TRBJ2-7; 10 nucleotides align to TRBD1. The CDR3 is 16 amino acids. Looked up from germline, CDR1 is SGHTA and CDR2 is FQGTGA. With V trimmed by 5 bases and J by 3 bases, 10 bases remained unmatched. The CDR3 coding sequence is TGTGCCAGCAGCCTCATTGGCGGGACAGGGGTCTACGAGCAGTACTTC. Its protein is CASSLIGGTGVYEQYF.

The rearrangement uses TRBV6-6 and TRBJ2-5, with TRBD2 as a possible D gene (6 bases). Germline values: CDR1 MNHNY, CDR2 SVGAGI (reference sequence). The V end lost 3 bases, the J end lost 4 bases, and 15 bases lay between the germline ends. The CDR3 spans 15 residues. DNA of the CDR3: TGTGCCAGCAGTTATTGGGAGGCGGGTAGAGAGACCCAGTACTTC. This codes for CASSYWEAGRETQYF.

The chain is built from TRBV5-5 and TRBJ2-7, with unresolved D. V dropped 2 bases and J dropped 3 bases, with 15 bases sitting between them. From germline, CDR1 is SGHKS and CDR2 YYEKEE (reference sequence). The CDR3 extends over 15 amino acids. Written as DNA, the CDR3 is TGTGCCAGCAGCTTTGACCTAGACCCCCTCTACGAGCAGTACTTC. This gives the protein CASSFDLDPLYEQYF.

This clone was seen a few times. The rearrangement links TRBV7-6 to TRBJ1-2; D is undetermined. The CDR3 loop spans 14 amino acids. Germline V gives CDR1 SGHVS, CDR2 FNYEAQ. V was clipped by 5 bases and J by 4 bases, with 14 bases between them. Written as DNA, the CDR3 is TGTGCCAGCAGCCCCGCGGCGGACCTCTATGGCTACACCTTC. It is translated as CASSPAADLYGYTF.

This sequence joins TRBV11-2 and TRBJ2-5; no clear D gene. The length of the CDR3 is 15 residues. V lost 4 bases, J lost 3 bases, and 15 bases lay in between. Germline CDR1 is SGHAT and CDR2 is FQNNGV. CDR3 bases: TGTGCCAGCAGCTCCCCCGCAGATGGTAAAGAGACCCAGTACTTC. It is translated as CASSSPADGKETQYF.

The V gene is TRBV7-9, the J gene TRBJ1-1; 7 nucleotides line up with TRBD1. CDR3 length equals 14 residues. Germline V gives CDR1 SEHNR, CDR2 FQNEAQ (reference sequence). After removal of 4 bases from V and 3 bases from J, the junction contained 5 bases not matched to a gene. This CDR3 is CASSSRQGYTEAFF. The DNA for the CDR3 is TGTGCCAGCAGCTCTAGACAGGGTTACACTGAAGCTTTCTTT.

The chain is built from TRBV19 and TRBJ1-5, with D unclear. Germline V gene data show CDR1 as LNHDA and CDR2 as SQIVND (reference sequence). The CDR3 runs 11 residues. With 8 bases removed from V and 7 bases from J, the gap between germline ends came to 9 bases. The CDR3 region has the DNA TGTGCCAGTGGGTCCGGACAGCCCCAGCATTTT. Its protein is CASGSGQPQHF.

The chain couples TRBV4-2 to TRBJ2-4; TRBD1 matches at 9 bases. The V and J ends lost 0 bases and 4 bases, in that order; junction bases with no gene match: 1. The CDR3 is made up of 15 amino acids. Germline CDR1 is LGHNA and CDR2 is YNFKEQ. CDR3 sequence reads: CASSQDGQGKNIQYF. The CDR3 nucleotides are TGTGCCAGCAGCCAAGATGGACAGGGGAAAAACATTCAGTACTTC.